This T cell receptor beta chain was sequenced in a study of blood T cells in healthy people across ages. At the level of the study: Template switching captured about one barcoded beta molecule per two T cells. General observations from the study: Any conclusive comparison of naive versus antigen-experienced cells was prevented by using unsorted PBMCs. With age, beta diversity per million T cells declined roughly linearly, significantly by 30 to 40.

There are 16 residues in the CDR3. Germline values: CDR1 MDHEN, CDR2 SYDVKM. V was pared by 2 bases and J by 1 base, with 15 bases between. A minimum of 5 micrograms of total RNA was extracted per sample. With a J-beta primer mix and a sample-barcoded 5' primer, a second PCR ran about 7 to 11 cycles. Using its own MiXCR run on the 5' RACE reads, TCRdb lists one record per CDR3 protein. The data show about 1.8 million distinct CDR3 sequences, with around half seen just once and approximately 2% held by the top ten. About this clonotype itself: Its cognate antigen is unknown.

Sequencing was carried out using blood. This chain joins TRBV28 and TRBJ2-7; D perhaps matches TRBD1 (6 bases). The sequence derives from a woman aged 40 to 55 in good health. The CDR3 DNA reads TGTGCCAGCAGTTTACCCTCGACAGGTCCATCCTACGAGCAGTACTTC. Residues: CASSLPSTGPSYEQYF.